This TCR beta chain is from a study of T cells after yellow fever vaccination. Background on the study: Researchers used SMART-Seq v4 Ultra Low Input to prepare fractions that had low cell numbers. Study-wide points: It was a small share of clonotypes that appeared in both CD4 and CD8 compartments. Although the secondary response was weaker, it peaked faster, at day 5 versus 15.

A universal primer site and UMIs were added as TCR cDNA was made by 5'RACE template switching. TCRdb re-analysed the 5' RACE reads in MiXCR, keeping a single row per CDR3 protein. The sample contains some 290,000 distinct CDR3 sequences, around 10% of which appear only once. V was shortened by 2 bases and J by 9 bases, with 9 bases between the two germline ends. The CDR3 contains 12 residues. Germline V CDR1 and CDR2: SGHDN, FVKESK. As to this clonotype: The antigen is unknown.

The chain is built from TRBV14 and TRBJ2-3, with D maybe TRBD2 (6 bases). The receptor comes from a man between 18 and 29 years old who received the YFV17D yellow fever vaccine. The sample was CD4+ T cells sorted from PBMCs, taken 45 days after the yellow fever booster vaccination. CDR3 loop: CASSQPAGTQYF. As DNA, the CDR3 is TGTGCCAGCAGCCAACCCGCGGGAACGCAGTATTTT.